This paragraph reports one TCR beta chain. The data are from a study of OX40 agonist ivuxolimab in advanced cancers. V gave up 8 bases and J gave up 0 bases, with 14 bases separating them. CDR3 size: 15 residues. In germline, CDR1 is KGHSY, CDR2 FQNENV. Profiled with immunoSEQ multiplex PCR; TCRdb holds only in-frame clones, not every one. The top ten hold 29% of the sample, which has 15,000 to 20,000 clones, roughly 90% seen once. This clonotype was obtained from an adult with an advanced solid tumor such as melanoma, head and neck, liver or kidney cancer. The material was CD4+ or CD8+ T cells sorted from blood, obtained in a trial of the OX40 agonist ivuxolimab. The chain is built from TRBV16 and TRBJ1-5, with D perhaps TRBD1 (6 bases). CDR3 sequence: CASGGRGSSNQPQHF. The CDR3 DNA sequence: TGTGCCAGCGGTGGCAGGGGCTCTAGCAATCAGCCCCAGCATTTT.